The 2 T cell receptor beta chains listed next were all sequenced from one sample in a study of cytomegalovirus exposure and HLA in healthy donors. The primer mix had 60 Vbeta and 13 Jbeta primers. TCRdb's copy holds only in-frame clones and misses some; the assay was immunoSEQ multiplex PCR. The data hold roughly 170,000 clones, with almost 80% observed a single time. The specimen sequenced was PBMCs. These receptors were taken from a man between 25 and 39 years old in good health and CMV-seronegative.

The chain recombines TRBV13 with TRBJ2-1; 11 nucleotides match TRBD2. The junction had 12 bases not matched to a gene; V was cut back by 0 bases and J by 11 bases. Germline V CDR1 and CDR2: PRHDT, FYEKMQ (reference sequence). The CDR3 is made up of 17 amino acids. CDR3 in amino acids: CASSLGPGASGRSKQFF. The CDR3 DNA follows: TGTGCCAGCAGCTTAGGCCCTGGAGCTAGCGGGAGGTCCAAGCAGTTCTTC.

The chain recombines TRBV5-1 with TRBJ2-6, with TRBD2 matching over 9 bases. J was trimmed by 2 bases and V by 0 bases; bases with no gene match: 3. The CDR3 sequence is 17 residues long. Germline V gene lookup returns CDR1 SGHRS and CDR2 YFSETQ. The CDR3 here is CASSLERGATGANVLTF. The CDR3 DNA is TGCGCCAGCAGCTTGGAGCGGGGGGCGACTGGGGCCAACGTCCTGACTTTC.